This T cell receptor beta chain came from a study of breast tumors, draining lymph nodes, adjacent tissues. This clonotype ranks as medium-sized. Antigen: not known. TCRdb redid the calling of the multiplex PCR reads with MiXCR, one entry per CDR3 protein. The table lists tens of thousands of distinct CDR3 sequences, over 55% of them singletons, with 15% to 20% in the top ten. Regarding the study as a whole: Tumor TCR diversity was below lymph nodes but above nontumor tissue. Data fit most tumor T cells coming from lymph node, expanding in tumor. Tumor and nontumor repertoires were significantly more similar in luminal-like than in basal-like breast cancer. That most tumor T cells come from lymph nodes remained unproven.

The sequenced material came from breast tumor tissue. This sequence originates from a female donor with breast cancer. Some clones in this sample may be carry-over from other donors' samples.

This chain's CDR3 is CASSVEGTSTETQYF. In nucleotides, the CDR3 is TGTGCCAGCAGCGTAGAAGGGACTAGTACCGAGACCCAGTACTTC. The chain is built from TRBV9 and TRBJ2-5; the match to TRBD2 covers 8 bases. Germline trimming cut 0 bases from V and 5 bases from J; bases unmatched to any gene: 6. The CDR3 runs to 15 residues. The germline V gene encodes CDR1 SGDLS and CDR2 YYNGEE. Drawing the rest from reference TRBV9 and TRBJ2-5, the complete variable domain is DSGVTQTPKHLITATGQRVTLRCSPRSGDLSVYWYQQSLDQGLQFLIQYYNGEERAKGNILERFSAQQFPDLHSELNLSSLELGDSALYFCASSVEGTSTETQYFGPGTRLLVL.